A single sample is the source of the 20 T cell receptor beta chains below, sequenced in a study of CD8+ T cells in alopecia areata. Sequencing relied on a cDNA template that was reverse transcribed from extracted RNA. Sequencing used immunoSEQ multiplex PCR; TCRdb keeps in-frame clones, though not all of them. The sample records a few hundred thousand clones, under 80% being singletons. The source was CD4+ T cells sorted from blood, collected at week 0. These receptors all come from a human donor with alopecia areata.

The gene calls are TRBV7-9 and TRBJ2-7, with 10 bases matching TRBD1. The V segment lost 5 bases and the J segment 4 bases; nucleotides outside the gene matches: 8. The CDR3 runs 15 residues. Germline V gene sequence: CDR1 SEHNR, CDR2 FQNEAQ (reference sequence). CDR3 sequence: CASSQVGTGAYEQYF. CDR3 coding DNA: TGTGCCAGCAGCCAGGTGGGGACAGGGGCTTACGAGCAGTACTTC.

The chain joins TRBV29-1 to TRBJ2-7, with 9 positions matching TRBD2. V shed 6 bases and J 5 bases; nucleotides not matched to a gene: 5. Per germline, CDR1 SQVTM and CDR2 ANQGSEA. The CDR3 consists of 12 residues. The CDR3 bases are TGCAGCGTCGCTCTAGCGGGGAACGAGCAGTACTTC. Encoded protein: CSVALAGNEQYF.

By share, this clone ranks as medium-sized. The chain employs TRBV7-8 and TRBJ2-5; D gene uncertain. This CDR3 region has 15 residues. The germline V gene encodes CDR1 SGHVS and CDR2 FQNEAQ. V was clipped by 5 bases and J by 5 bases, with 18 bases between them. The CDR3 spells CASSPPGVARETQYF. The CDR3 DNA reads as TGTGCCAGCAGCCCCCCAGGTGTGGCTCGGGAGACCCAGTACTTC. Variable domain in full (rest from reference TRBV7-8 and TRBJ2-5): GAGVSQSPRYKVAKRGQDVALRCDPISGHVSLFWYQQALGQGPEFLTYFQNEAQLDKSGLPSDRFFAERPEGSVSTLKIQRTQQEDSAVYLCASSPPGVARETQYFGPGTRLLVL.

The rearrangement joins TRBV15 to TRBJ2-2, with D unclear. From germline, CDR1 is LNHNV and CDR2 YYDKDF (reference sequence). Trimming pared 1 base from V and 4 bases from J, leaving 7 bases between. There are 14 residues in the CDR3. The CDR3 is CATSRASPTGELFF. CDR3 DNA sequence: TGTGCCACCAGCAGAGCATCCCCCACCGGGGAGCTGTTTTTT.

This clone occurred a few times. The chain carries TRBV10-3 and TRBJ2-4; TRBD1 matches 7 bases. V shed 5 bases, J shed 4 bases, and the junction held 14 bases outside the gene matches. The germline gives CDR1 ENHRY, CDR2 SYGVKD. The CDR3 sequence is 17 residues long. The CDR3 here is CAISSTGILSVKNIQYF. The CDR3 coding sequence is TGTGCCATCAGTTCGACAGGGATCCTGTCGGTGAAAAACATTCAGTACTTC.

A few counts support this clone. The rearrangement links TRBV7-2 to TRBJ2-7; possible D gene TRBD2, 5 bases. The CDR3 loop spans 13 amino acids. Trimming stripped 5 bases from V and 1 base from J, with 9 bases between. Per germline, CDR1 SGHTA and CDR2 FQGNSA. The CDR3 DNA reads TGTGCCAGCAGCCGGGGTCTTTCCTACGAGCAGTACTTC. Its translation is CASSRGLSYEQYF.

In this sample, this clone turned up a few times. The chain is built from TRBV11-1 and TRBJ2-3; D remains unclear. CDR3 length: 16 residues. Trimming shortened V by 0 bases and J by 2 bases, and 12 bases separated the two germline ends. CDR1 and CDR2 (germline): SGHAT, FQDESV (reference sequence). The CDR3 coding sequence is TGTGCCAGCAGCTTAGCGGTCGGTTTGCCCACAGATACGCAGTATTTT. Translated, it gives CASSLAVGLPTDTQYF.

V is TRBV9 and J is TRBJ2-2; D call uncertain. Per the germline V gene, CDR1 is SGDLS and CDR2 is YYNGEE. The CDR3 spans 14 residues. V lost 0 bases to trimming and J lost 2 bases, with 5 bases between them. The CDR3 protein is CASSVGLNTGELFF. Written as DNA, the CDR3 is TGTGCCAGCAGCGTAGGACTTAACACCGGGGAGCTGTTTTTT.

The J gene is TRBJ2-1, the V gene TRBV20-1, with D uncertain. V was trimmed by 3 bases and J by 6 bases, leaving 6 bases between them. The CDR3 runs to 11 residues. CDR1 is DFQATT and CDR2 is SNEGSKA in the germline V gene (reference sequence). The DNA for the CDR3 is TGCAGTGCTAGGAAGGGCAATGAGCAGTTCTTC. This translates into CSARKGNEQFF.

The V and J genes are TRBV6-6 and TRBJ1-6; no definite D call. Trimming took 6 bases from V and 6 from J, leaving 18 bases between them. Germline CDR1 is MNHNY and CDR2 is SVGAGI (reference sequence). The CDR3 has 16 residues. The CDR3 loop reads CASSPGVAYANSPLHF. Written as DNA, the CDR3 is TGTGCCAGCAGCCCCGGAGTGGCGTACGCTAATTCACCCCTCCACTTT.

The V and J genes are TRBV5-6 and TRBJ1-1; D remains ambiguous. The V end lost 0 bases, the J end lost 1 base, and 4 bases lay between the germline ends. Germline-derived CDR1 and CDR2 are SGHDT and YYEEEE. CDR3 length: 13 amino acids. CDR3 in DNA: TGTGCCAGCAGCTTGGGCAGGAACACTGAAGCTTTCTTT. Translated, it gives CASSLGRNTEAFF. Full variable domain (rest looked up from reference TRBV5-6 and TRBJ1-1): DAGVTQSPTHLIKTRGQQVTLRCSPKSGHDTVSWYQQALGQGPQFIFQYYEEEERQRGNFPDRFSGHQFPNYSSELNVNALLLGDSALYLCASSLGRNTEAFFGQGTRLTVV.

This sequence joins TRBV29-1 and TRBJ2-1, with D possibly being TRBD2 (6 bases). The CDR3 is 11 amino acids. V was clipped by 5 bases and J by 6 bases, with 8 bases between them. Germline V gives CDR1 SQVTM, CDR2 ANQGSEA. CDR3 residues: CSVRLVNEQFF. The CDR3 nucleotides read TGCAGCGTTCGACTAGTCAATGAGCAGTTCTTC.

The rearrangement joins TRBV7-9 to TRBJ2-1; D is uncertain. V was trimmed by 10 bases and J by 6 bases, leaving 7 bases between them. The CDR3 extends over 10 amino acids. Germline CDR1 is SEHNR and CDR2 is FQNEAQ (reference sequence). The CDR3 DNA follows: TGTGCCACCGTGTCCAATGAGCAGTTCTTC. As protein: CATVSNEQFF.

This clone was picked up a small number of times. The chain joins TRBV29-1 to TRBJ1-1, with a possible D match to TRBD1 (6 bases). Germline V CDR1 and CDR2: SQVTM, ANQGSEA. V was clipped by 7 bases and J by 1 base, with 16 bases between them. The CDR3 sequence is 14 residues long. CDR3 DNA: TGCAGCGGGAAACAGGGAGCACCGAACACTGAAGCTTTCTTT. Its protein is CSGKQGAPNTEAFF.

The V gene is TRBV29-1, the J gene TRBJ1-2; the match to TRBD1 covers 8 bases. Germline CDR1 reads SQVTM; CDR2 reads ANQGSEA. V dropped 6 bases and J dropped 5; count of bases not matched to a gene: 5. The CDR3 is made up of 12 amino acids. In DNA, the CDR3 is TGCAGCGTACAGACAGGGGCATATGGCTACACCTTC. As protein: CSVQTGAYGYTF.

The rearrangement joins TRBV27 to TRBJ1-5, with D possibly TRBD1 on 5 matching bases. The CDR3 totals 14 residues. The germline V gene has CDR1 MNHEY and CDR2 SMNVEV (reference sequence). V lost 5 bases and J 3 bases, leaving 11 bases between the germline ends. This CDR3 reads CASSRDGANQPQHF. As DNA, the CDR3 is TGTGCCAGCAGTCGGGACGGAGCCAATCAGCCCCAGCATTTT.

The chain employs TRBV30 and TRBJ1-1; D unresolved. CDR3 size: 13 residues. Germline CDR1 reads GTSNPN; CDR2 reads SVGIG (reference sequence). V lost 1 base and J 1 base, leaving 7 bases between the germline ends. CDR3 amino acids: CAWSGRRNTEAFF. Here the CDR3 DNA reads TGTGCCTGGAGTGGCAGGAGGAACACTGAAGCTTTCTTT.

This clone was seen only a few times. The same CDR3 also results from other DNA sequences found in this sample. The chain uses TRBV30 and TRBJ2-2, with D possibly matching TRBD1 (6 bases). Germline-derived CDR1 and CDR2 are GTSNPN and SVGIG (reference sequence). The CDR3 runs to 13 residues. Trimming took off 0 bases at V and 6 bases at J, with 8 bases between the two ends. CDR3 protein: CAWSVQGAGELFF. CDR3 in DNA: TGTGCCTGGAGTGTACAGGGCGCCGGGGAGCTGTTTTTT.

The chain couples TRBV20-1 to TRBJ2-3; 7 positions match TRBD2. Germline loops: CDR1 DFQATT, CDR2 SNEGSKA (reference sequence). The length of the CDR3 is 11 residues. The V gene end was trimmed by 6 bases and the J gene end by 8 bases; junction bases not matched to a gene: 5. The CDR3 bases are TGCAGTGCCCCGACGGGGGGTACGCAGTATTTT. Protein: CSAPTGGTQYF.

This clone was seen a single time. Different DNA sequences within this sample yield the same CDR3. This chain joins TRBV19 and TRBJ2-5, with 7 nucleotides matching TRBD1. The CDR3 is made up of 14 amino acids. Germline CDR1 reads LNHDA; CDR2 reads SQIVND (reference sequence). V lost 2 bases and J lost 2; bases outside the gene matches: 2. CDR3 sequence (DNA): TGTGCCAGTAGTATAAGACAGGGTCAAGAGACCCAGTACTTC. This encodes CASSIRQGQETQYF. Supplemented by reference TRBV19 and TRBJ2-5, the full variable domain reads DGGITQSPKYLFRKEGQNVTLSCEQNLNHDAMYWYRQDPGQGLRLIYYSQIVNDFQKGDIAEGYSVSREKKESFPLTVTSAQKNPTAFYLCASSIRQGQETQYFGPGTRLLVL.